These T cell receptor beta chains were read from a single sample in a study of blood T cell repertoires in COVID-19. The method was immunoSEQ multiplex PCR; TCRdb's version includes in-frame clones alone and lacks a portion of them. The sample contains roughly 190,000 clones, 80% to 95% of which appear only once. The sequenced sample was peripheral blood. The receptors were gathered from a man in his forties or fifties with acute or convalescent COVID-19. Both conserved end residues are part of each CDR3. D genes are given only for firm matches. The size of a clone is reported for some rows only, either as once, few or many, or as a class for expanded clones.

TRBV14	.	TRBJ2-5	TRBD2	CASSLRLAPETQYF	TGTGCCAGCAGCCTGAGACTAGCTCCGGAGACCCAGTACTTC
TRBV4-1	.	TRBJ1-2	.	CASSQDRVPGYGYTF	TGCGCCAGCAGCCAAGACAGGGTCCCTGGCTATGGCTACACCTTC
TRBV29-1	.	TRBJ1-6	.	CSVGQNRNSPLHF	TGCAGCGTTGGACAGAATCGAAATTCACCCCTCCACTTT
TRBV6-1	.	TRBJ2-7	TRBD2	CASSEAGGRAYEQYF	TGTGCCAGCAGTGAAGCTGGCGGGAGGGCCTACGAGCAGTACTTC
TRBV7-2	.	TRBJ2-3	TRBD2	CASSSGGADTQYF	TGTGCCAGCAGCTCGGGGGGGGCAGATACGCAGTATTTT
TRBV18	.	TRBJ2-5	.	CASSSSEETQYF	TGTGCCAGCTCAAGTTCGGAGGAGACCCAGTACTTC
TRBV7-8	.	TRBJ2-1	TRBD2	CASSSPRLAYSYNEQFF	TGTGCCAGCAGCTCCCCTCGACTAGCGTACTCCTACAATGAGCAGTTCTTC
TRBV24-1	.	TRBJ2-7	TRBD2	CATSDLNPRGVIIKSSYEQYF	TGTGCCACCAGTGATTTAAATCCTCGGGGGGTAATCATAAAGAGCTCCTACGAGCAGTACTTC
TRBV20-1	.	TRBJ1-1	TRBD1	CSASRRGSRMNTEAFF	TGCAGTGCTAGTCGCAGGGGGTCAAGGATGAACACTGAAGCTTTCTTT
TRBV5-4	.	TRBJ2-2	TRBD2	CASSLKAGGNTGELFF	TGTGCCAGCAGCTTAAAAGCGGGGGGGAACACCGGGGAGCTGTTTTTT
TRBV18	.	TRBJ1-2	.	CASSPDYSTGSFYGYTF	TGTGCCAGCTCACCAGATTATTCGACAGGCAGCTTCTATGGCTACACCTTC
TRBV29-1	.	TRBJ2-7	TRBD1	CSVVDTQGVDYEQYF	TGCAGCGTTGTAGACACACAGGGGGTGGACTACGAGCAGTACTTC
TRBV2	.	TRBJ1-3	.	CASSEALFSPGNTIYF	TGTGCCAGCAGTGAAGCGCTTTTCAGTCCCGGAAACACCATATATTTT
TRBV30	.	TRBJ1-6	TRBD1	CAWKVRTGDSPLHF	TGTGCCTGGAAAGTTCGGACAGGGGATTCACCCCTCCACTTT
TRBV6-2/TRBV6-3	.	TRBJ1-5	TRBD1	CASSYEGQGAQGNQPQHF	TGTGCCAGCAGTTACGAGGGACAGGGGGCGCAGGGGAATCAGCCCCAGCATTTT
TRBV19	few	TRBJ1-1	.	CASSIDDWSNTEAFF	TGTGCCAGTAGTATAGATGACTGGTCGAACACTGAAGCTTTCTTT
TRBV28	.	TRBJ1-5	TRBD1	CASTGDSLNQPQHF	TGTGCCAGCACCGGGGACAGCCTCAATCAGCCCCAGCATTTT
TRBV7-8	.	TRBJ2-1	.	CASSPLVGGNEQFF	TGTGCCAGCAGCCCTCTCGTAGGGGGCAATGAGCAGTTCTTC
TRBV5-1	.	TRBJ1-2	TRBD1	CASSDPGTGYGYTF	TGCGCCAGCAGCGACCCCGGGACAGGGTATGGCTACACCTTC
TRBV6-1	few	TRBJ1-2	.	CASSERQNYGYTF	TGTGCCAGCAGTGAAAGACAGAACTATGGCTACACCTTC
TRBV18	.	TRBJ2-5	TRBD2	CASSPDGGLAGGHSPRETQYF	TGTGCCAGCTCACCCGACGGGGGACTAGCGGGGGGTCACTCTCCCCGGGAGACCCAGTACTTC
TRBV29-1	.	TRBJ1-4	.	CSVTTGGAQEKLFF	TGCAGCGTGACCACGGGGGGCGCACAAGAAAAACTGTTTTTT
TRBV11-2	.	TRBJ2-3	.	CASSPTPQGPTSHTQYF	TGTGCCAGCAGCCCGACACCTCAGGGGCCCACGTCCCATACGCAGTATTTT
TRBV2	.	TRBJ1-2	.	CASSERTDANYGYTF	TGTGCCAGCAGTGAAAGGACAGACGCGAACTATGGCTACACCTTC
TRBV6-2/TRBV6-3	.	TRBJ1-5	TRBD1	CASSYPGQGVGNQPQHF	TGTGCCAGCAGTTACCCGGGACAGGGGGTAGGCAATCAGCCCCAGCATTTT
TRBV18	.	TRBJ1-1	.	CASSPQKNTEAFF	TGTGCCAGCTCACCTCAGAAGAACACTGAAGCTTTCTTT
TRBV7-9	.	TRBJ1-2	.	CASGSDRTSNYGYTF	TGTGCCAGCGGATCAGACAGGACTTCTAACTATGGCTACACCTTC
TRBV9	.	TRBJ2-2	TRBD2	CASRLAGTGELFF	TGTGCCAGCAGACTAGCGGGGACCGGGGAGCTGTTTTTT
TRBV7-9	.	TRBJ1-3	.	CASSHRVAGDTIYF	TGTGCCAGCAGCCACCGGGTAGCCGGGGACACCATATATTTT
TRBV3-1/TRBV3-2	.	TRBJ2-5	.	CASSEGLTLQETQYF	TGTGCCAGCAGCGAGGGACTGACCCTCCAAGAGACCCAGTACTTC
TRBV4-2	.	TRBJ2-5	.	CASSQDRAGDETQYF	TGTGCCAGCAGCCAAGATCGGGCAGGGGACGAGACCCAGTACTTC
TRBV7-2	.	TRBJ2-2	TRBD2	CASSSKRTSGGLNTGELFF	TGTGCCAGCAGCTCAAAAAGGACTAGCGGGGGCTTGAACACCGGGGAGCTGTTTTTT
TRBV7-9	.	TRBJ2-2	.	CAVRRTGNTGELFF	TGTGCCGTCCGAAGGACGGGAAACACCGGGGAGCTGTTTTTT
TRBV10-3	.	TRBJ2-3	TRBD2	CAISESAWASGPTDTQYF	TGTGCCATCAGTGAGTCGGCGTGGGCTAGCGGACCCACAGATACGCAGTATTTT
TRBV5-1	.	TRBJ2-3	.	CASSLEGHRTDTQYF	TGCGCCAGCAGCTTGGAGGGACACAGAACAGATACGCAGTATTTT
TRBV2	.	TRBJ2-1	.	CASSEHAKQFF	TGTGCCAGCAGTGAACATGCTAAGCAGTTCTTC
TRBV6-5	.	TRBJ1-2	TRBD1	CASSTGRYGYTF	TGTGCCAGTTCGACAGGGCGGTATGGCTACACCTTC
TRBV24-1	.	TRBJ2-6	TRBD1	CATSEPVTGPSGANVLTF	TGTGCCACCAGTGAACCAGTGACAGGGCCCTCTGGGGCCAACGTCCTGACTTTC
TRBV27	.	TRBJ2-7	TRBD2	CASSLLAGWYEQYF	TGTGCCAGCAGTTTACTAGCGGGATGGTACGAGCAGTACTTC
TRBV5-1	.	TRBJ1-2	.	CASSSPENYGYTF	TGCGCCAGCAGCTCACCCGAGAACTATGGCTACACCTTC
TRBV5-6	.	TRBJ1-1	.	CASSFRGTNTEAFF	TGTGCCAGCAGCTTTAGGGGGACGAACACTGAAGCTTTCTTT
TRBV19	.	TRBJ2-2	.	CASRDGQGTGELFF	TGTGCCAGTAGGGACGGGCAGGGCACCGGGGAGCTGTTTTTT
TRBV19	.	TRBJ2-6	.	CASSILGSGANVLTF	TGTGCCAGTAGTATCCTAGGTTCTGGGGCCAACGTCCTGACTTTC
TRBV10-2	.	TRBJ2-7	TRBD2	CASSEGTSALREQYF	TGCGCCAGCAGTGAAGGGACTAGCGCCCTAAGGGAGCAGTACTTC
TRBV7-2	.	TRBJ1-1	.	CASSLQGNTEAFF	TGTGCCAGCAGCTTACAGGGTAACACTGAAGCTTTCTTT
TRBV7-9	.	TRBJ2-1	TRBD2	CASSSPSAGVYNEQFF	TGTGCCAGCAGCTCCCCCTCAGCGGGGGTTTACAATGAGCAGTTCTTC